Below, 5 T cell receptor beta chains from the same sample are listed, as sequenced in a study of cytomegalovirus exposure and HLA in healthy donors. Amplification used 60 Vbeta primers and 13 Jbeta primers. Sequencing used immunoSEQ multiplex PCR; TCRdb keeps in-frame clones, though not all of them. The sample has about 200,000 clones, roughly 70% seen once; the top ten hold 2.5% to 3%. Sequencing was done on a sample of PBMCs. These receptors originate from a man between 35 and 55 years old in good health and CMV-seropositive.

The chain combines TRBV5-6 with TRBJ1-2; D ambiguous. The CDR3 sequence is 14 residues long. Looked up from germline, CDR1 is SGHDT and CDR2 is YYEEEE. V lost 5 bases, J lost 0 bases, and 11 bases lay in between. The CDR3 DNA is TGTGCCAGCAGGAGTATCGCCTCTAACTATGGCTACACCTTC. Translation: CASRSIASNYGYTF.

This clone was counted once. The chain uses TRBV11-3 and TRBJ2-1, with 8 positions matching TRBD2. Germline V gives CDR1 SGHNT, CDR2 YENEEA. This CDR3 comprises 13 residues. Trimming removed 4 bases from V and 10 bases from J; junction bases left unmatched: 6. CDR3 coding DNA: TGTGCCAGCAGCTGGAAGGCGGGGGGCGAGCAGTTCTTC. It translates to CASSWKAGGEQFF.

In DNA form, the CDR3 reads TGTGCCAGCAGCGTAGGCTACGGCAAGGGGGAAGCTTTCTTT. Translation gives CASSVGYGKGEAFF. V and J are TRBV9 and TRBJ1-1; maybe TRBD1 (5 bases). V gave up 0 bases and J gave up 8 bases, with 14 bases separating them. The CDR3 is made up of 14 amino acids. CDR1 and CDR2 from the germline V gene are SGDLS and YYNGEE.

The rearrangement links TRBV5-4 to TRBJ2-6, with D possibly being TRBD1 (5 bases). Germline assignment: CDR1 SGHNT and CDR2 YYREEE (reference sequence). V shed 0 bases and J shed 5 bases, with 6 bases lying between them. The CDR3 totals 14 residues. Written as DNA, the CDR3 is TGTGCCAGCAGCTTGGAGGGGTGGGCCAACGTCCTGACTTTC. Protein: CASSLEGWANVLTF.

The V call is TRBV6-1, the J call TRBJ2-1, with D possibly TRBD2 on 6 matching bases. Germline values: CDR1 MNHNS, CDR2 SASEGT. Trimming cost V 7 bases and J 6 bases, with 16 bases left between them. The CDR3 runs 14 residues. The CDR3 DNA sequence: TGTGCCAGCACGCGGGGTCTCTCCGGCAATGAGCAGTTCTTC. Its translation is CASTRGLSGNEQFF.